This T cell receptor (beta chain) originates from a study of blood T cell repertoires in COVID-19. Turning to the study itself: Researchers got acute and convalescent COVID-19 samples from the United States, Italy and Spain.

Using immunoSEQ multiplex PCR, the repertoire was profiled, and TCRdb retains in-frame clones only, with some absent. The sample records approximately 99,000 clones, about four fifths being singletons. This CDR3 is built from 15 residues. Germline loops: CDR1 SGHTS, CDR2 YDEGEE. With 4 bases removed from V and 5 bases from J, the gap between germline ends came to 18 bases. The sample taken for sequencing was peripheral blood. The TCR was taken from a woman in her 70s with acute or convalescent COVID-19. The chain combines TRBV5-8 with TRBJ1-2; D is possibly TRBD1 (6 bases). The CDR3 protein is CASSTQGYREYGYTF. The DNA of the CDR3 is TGTGCCAGCAGCACTCAAGGATACAGGGAGTATGGCTACACCTTC.